This TCR beta chain was identified during a study of OX40 agonist ivuxolimab in advanced cancers. Findings of the study overall: On average, a greater number of expanded clones characterised CD8+ T cells relative to CD4+.

This clone was recorded once. Its antigen is not known. The table came from immunoSEQ multiplex PCR; TCRdb's copy has only in-frame clones and leaves some out. The sample records 65,000 to 85,000 clones, around 90% being singletons. J lost 4 bases, V lost 6 bases, and 11 bases had no gene match. Germline loops: CDR1 ENHRY, CDR2 SYGVKD. The CDR3 extends over 18 amino acids. This receptor was obtained from an adult with an advanced solid tumor such as melanoma, head and neck, liver or kidney cancer. The V call is TRBV10-3, the J call TRBJ2-1; 14 nucleotides align to TRBD2. Sequenced material: CD4+ or CD8+ T cells sorted from blood, taken in a trial of the OX40 agonist ivuxolimab. CDR3 protein: CAISGTSGSKGGYNEQFF. The CDR3 DNA follows: TGTGCCATCAGCGGGACTAGCGGGAGCAAAGGGGGGTACAATGAGCAGTTCTTC.